Listed below are T cell receptor beta chains from one sample, sequenced in a study of blood T cell repertoires in COVID-19. Repertoires were generated with immunoSEQ multiplex PCR, while TCRdb's copy carries only in-frame clones and drops some. Seen here are about 250,000 clones, about 85% observed once, and the top ten hold 0.87%. The source material was peripheral blood. The receptors stem from a human donor with COVID-19, enrolled during active disease. The donor label of this sample is uncertain. Both conserved end residues are part of each CDR3. The D gene is left open where the match is weak. Not every row has a clone size; where given, it reads once, few, many or a size class.

size: NA; length: 13; V: TRBV28; J: TRBJ2-7; D: NA; CDR3: CASTGPPRDEQYF; DNA: TGTGCCAGTACAGGTCCGCCTCGGGACGAGCAGTACTTC
size: few; length: 16; V: TRBV7-3; J: TRBJ1-1; D: TRBD1; CDR3: CASSLRAKGAGAEAFF; DNA: TGTGCCAGCAGCTTAAGGGCCAAGGGGGCTGGCGCTGAAGCTTTCTTT
size: NA; length: 14; V: TRBV5-1; J: TRBJ1-1; D: TRBD1; CDR3: CASSQGQMNTEAFF; DNA: TGCGCCAGCAGCCAGGGACAGATGAACACTGAAGCTTTCTTT
size: NA; length: 18; V: TRBV19; J: TRBJ2-6; D: NA; CDR3: CASIGIQGPHSGANVLTF; DNA: TGTGCCAGTATTGGGATACAGGGTCCTCACTCTGGGGCCAACGTCCTGACTTTC
size: NA; length: 16; V: TRBV7-2; J: TRBJ1-5; D: NA; CDR3: CASSLERGGVNQPQHF; DNA: TGTGCCAGCAGCTTAGAGAGGGGGGGGGTCAATCAGCCCCAGCATTTT
size: NA; length: 14; V: TRBV9; J: TRBJ1-1; D: NA; CDR3: CASSPRDSYTEAFF; DNA: TGTGCCAGCAGCCCTCGCGATTCGTACACTGAAGCTTTCTTT
size: NA; length: 16; V: TRBV28; J: TRBJ2-2; D: TRBD1; CDR3: CASRGGQGRHTGELFF; DNA: TGTGCCAGCAGGGGGGGACAGGGGCGACACACCGGGGAGCTGTTTTTT
size: NA; length: 18; V: TRBV19; J: TRBJ1-6; D: TRBD1; CDR3: CASSIPSGGQGHNSPLHF; DNA: TGTGCCAGTAGTATACCGAGCGGTGGACAGGGACATAATTCACCCCTCCACTTT
size: once; length: 13; V: TRBV7-8; J: TRBJ2-5; D: NA; CDR3: CASLGWTEETQYF; DNA: TGTGCCAGTTTGGGATGGACAGAAGAGACCCAGTACTTC
size: NA; length: 12; V: TRBV18; J: TRBJ2-1; D: NA; CDR3: CASSPTTGEQFF; DNA: TGTGCCAGCTCACCAACGACTGGGGAGCAGTTCTTC
size: NA; length: 13; V: TRBV2; J: TRBJ1-5; D: NA; CDR3: CASRGTGDQPQHF; DNA: TGTGCCAGCAGGGGGACTGGGGATCAGCCCCAGCATTTT
size: NA; length: 13; V: TRBV5-5; J: TRBJ1-5; D: NA; CDR3: CASSPGGSQPQHF; DNA: TGTGCCAGCAGCCCCGGGGGTAGCCAGCCCCAGCATTTT
size: NA; length: 15; V: TRBV27; J: TRBJ1-4; D: TRBD1; CDR3: CASSPDRFPNEKLFF; DNA: TGTGCCAGCAGTCCGGACAGGTTTCCTAATGAAAAACTGTTTTTT
size: NA; length: 16; V: TRBV2; J: TRBJ2-2; D: TRBD2; CDR3: CASRAGLAGGAGELFF; DNA: TGTGCCAGCAGGGCCGGACTAGCGGGAGGAGCCGGGGAGCTGTTTTTT